Listed below are T cell receptor beta chains from one sample, sequenced in a study of blood T cell repertoires in COVID-19. Produced via immunoSEQ multiplex PCR; TCRdb's table is partial and in-frame only. The data show some 83,000 clones, with more than 70% seen just once and approximately 15% held by the top ten. Sequencing was done on a sample of peripheral blood. These receptors all come from a woman aged 80 or over with acute or convalescent COVID-19. The CDR3 runs from the conserved cysteine through the conserved F or W. D genes are given only for firm matches. Part of the rows lack a size; the others show once, few, many or a class for expanded clones.

TRBD2	TRBV10-3	TRBJ2-1	NA	TGTGCCATCAGTGAGTCCATATTGGGGGGGTCCTACAATGAGCAGTTCTTC	CAISESILGGSYNEQFF
NA	TRBV5-1	TRBJ1-3	NA	TGCGCCAGCAGCTTGGTCGGTGGAAACACCATATATTTT	CASSLVGGNTIYF
TRBD2	TRBV5-1	TRBJ2-2	few	TGCGCCAGCAGCTTGGGACTAGCGGGGAACACCGGGGAGCTGTTTTTT	CASSLGLAGNTGELFF
NA	TRBV6-6	TRBJ2-5	NA	TGTGCCAGCAGTGTAGCGGACCAAGAGACCCAGTACTTC	CASSVADQETQYF
TRBD1	TRBV19	TRBJ1-5	NA	TGTGCCAGTAGCCGGACAGGGGGCAGCAATCAGCCCCAGCATTTT	CASSRTGGSNQPQHF
NA	TRBV6-2/TRBV6-3	TRBJ1-5	NA	TGTGCCAGCAGTTACTCGAATAGGAGATTAGTTATGGATCAGCCCCAGCATTTT	CASSYSNRRLVMDQPQHF
NA	TRBV7-9	TRBJ2-3	NA	TGTGCCAGCAGCTCTCCCGCGCGGGAAGGCACAGATACGCAGTATTTT	CASSSPAREGTDTQYF
TRBD1	TRBV7-2	TRBJ1-1	NA	TGTGCCAGCAGGTCCCGACAGGGAAGCACTGAAGCTTTCTTT	CASRSRQGSTEAFF
TRBD2	TRBV7-2	TRBJ2-1	NA	TGTGCCAGCAGCTTATACAGCGGGGGGGCCAATGAGCAGTTCTTC	CASSLYSGGANEQFF
NA	TRBV12-5	TRBJ1-3	NA	TGTGCTAGTGGTTTGGGACAGTTTGGAAACACCATATATTTT	CASGLGQFGNTIYF
NA	TRBV7-2	TRBJ1-6	NA	TGTGCCAGCAGCTTAGCGCCTCTAAATTCACCCCTCCACTTT	CASSLAPLNSPLHF
NA	TRBV5-8	TRBJ1-1	few	TGTGCCAGCAGCCCTGAGGTCGGGGTGGGCGAGGTCACTGAAGCTTTCTTT	CASSPEVGVGEVTEAFF
TRBD2	TRBV5-5	TRBJ2-3	once	TGTGCCAGCAGCTTGAATAGCGGGGGAACCACAGATACGCAGTATTTT	CASSLNSGGTTDTQYF
NA	TRBV18	TRBJ2-4	NA	TGTGCCAGCTTATTAATGGCAGGGGACATTCAGTACTTC	CASLLMAGDIQYF
NA	TRBV5-1	TRBJ2-1	NA	TGCGCCAGCAGCTTACGACAGAACTCCTACAATGAGCAGTTCTTC	CASSLRQNSYNEQFF
TRBD2	TRBV5-1	TRBJ2-2	NA	TGCGCCAGCAGCTTGGCTCTAGCGGGGAGCGGTGGGGAGCTGTTTTTT	CASSLALAGSGGELFF
NA	TRBV2	TRBJ1-1	NA	TGTGCCAGCAGTTTTTTGAGGGCTGAAGCTTTCTTT	CASSFLRAEAFF
NA	TRBV7-6	TRBJ1-1	few	TGTGCCAGCAGCTTAGATCAGGGGACTGAAGCTTTCTTT	CASSLDQGTEAFF
NA	TRBV11-2	TRBJ2-7	NA	TGTGCCAGCAGCTTAGAAGGGGACTACGAGCAGTACTTC	CASSLEGDYEQYF
TRBD1	TRBV24-1	TRBJ2-3	NA	TGTGCCACCAGTGACCCTGGACAGGGGGGCACAGATACGCAGTATTTT	CATSDPGQGGTDTQYF
TRBD2	TRBV2	TRBJ2-5	NA	TGTGCCAGCAGTGAATCGGGGGGGCAAGAGACCCAGTACTTC	CASSESGGQETQYF
NA	TRBV3-1/TRBV3-2	TRBJ1-2	NA	TGTGCCAGCAGCCCCGGCGGAACGCTCCTCTTC	CASSPGGTLLF
NA	TRBV25-1	TRBJ1-1	once	TGTGCCAGCAGTCAGAGCCTGGAGGACACTGAAGCTTTCTTT	CASSQSLEDTEAFF
TRBD2	TRBV24-1	TRBJ2-5	NA	TGTGCCACCAGTGATGAAGTCGCCGGGGGGGCGGGACTCGGTTTGTCGTCTCGAGAGACCCAGTACTTC	CATSDEVAGGAGLGLSSRETQYF
TRBD1	TRBV5-4	TRBJ2-7	NA	TGTGCCAGCACCCAAAGACAGGGTCCCTACGAGCAGTACTTC	CASTQRQGPYEQYF
NA	TRBV10-3	TRBJ1-1	few	TGTGCCACCGCCCGAGAAGAACCTTCCATTTCCCACTTT	CATAREEPSISHF
NA	TRBV4-2	TRBJ1-5	few	TGTGCCAGCAGCCAAGATCTCCTCGGGGGAGGCAATCAGCCCCAGCATTTT	CASSQDLLGGGNQPQHF
TRBD2	TRBV19	TRBJ2-3	NA	TGTGCCAGTAGTATTCGGAGTTACGGGGGGGCGCAAGATACGCAGTATTTT	CASSIRSYGGAQDTQYF